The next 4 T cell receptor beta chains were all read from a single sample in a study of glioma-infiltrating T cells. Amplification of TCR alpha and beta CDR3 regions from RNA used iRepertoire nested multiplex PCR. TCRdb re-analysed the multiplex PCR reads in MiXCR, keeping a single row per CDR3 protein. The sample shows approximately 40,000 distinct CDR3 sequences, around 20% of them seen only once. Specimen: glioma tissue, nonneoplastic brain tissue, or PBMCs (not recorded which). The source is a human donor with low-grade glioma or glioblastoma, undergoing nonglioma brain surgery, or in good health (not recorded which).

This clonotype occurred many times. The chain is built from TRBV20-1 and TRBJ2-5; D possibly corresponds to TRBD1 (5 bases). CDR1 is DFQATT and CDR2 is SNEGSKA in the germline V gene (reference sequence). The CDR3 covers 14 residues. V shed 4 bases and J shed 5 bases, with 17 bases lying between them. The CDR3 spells CSAMKTSSGETQYF. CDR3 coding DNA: TGCAGTGCTATGAAGACTTCATCAGGGGAGACCCAGTACTTC.

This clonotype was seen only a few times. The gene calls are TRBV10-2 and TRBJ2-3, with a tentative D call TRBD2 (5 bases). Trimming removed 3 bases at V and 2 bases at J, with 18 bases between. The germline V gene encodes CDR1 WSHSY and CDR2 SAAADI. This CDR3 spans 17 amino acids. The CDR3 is CASSDPTGGRLTDTQYF. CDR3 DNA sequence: TGCGCCAGCAGTGACCCAACCGGAGGCAGGCTCACAGATACGCAGTATTTT.

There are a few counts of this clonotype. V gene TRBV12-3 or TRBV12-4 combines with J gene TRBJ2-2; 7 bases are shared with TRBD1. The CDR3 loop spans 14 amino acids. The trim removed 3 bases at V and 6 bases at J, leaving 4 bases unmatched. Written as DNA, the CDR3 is TGTGCCAGCAGTTTGCGGCAGGGGGCCGGGGAGCTGTTTTTT. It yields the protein CASSLRQGAGELFF.

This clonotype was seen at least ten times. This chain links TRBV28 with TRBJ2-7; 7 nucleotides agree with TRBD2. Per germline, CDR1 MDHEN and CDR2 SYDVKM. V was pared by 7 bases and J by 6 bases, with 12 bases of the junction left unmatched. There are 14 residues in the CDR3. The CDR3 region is CASTPARGRREQYF. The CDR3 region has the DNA TGTGCCAGCACACCCGCGCGCGGGAGACGCGAGCAGTACTTC.